Each of the 20 T cell receptor beta chains below was sequenced from the same sample in a study of blood T cell repertoires in COVID-19. This table comes from immunoSEQ multiplex PCR, and its TCRdb copy is limited to in-frame clones, with some not included. The data show 350,000 to 450,000 clones, roughly 80% seen once. Sequenced: PBMCs or T cells enriched from blood (not recorded which). These receptors were collected from a woman between 45 and 60 years old who had recovered from COVID-19.

V gene TRBV3-1 (or the pseudogene TRBV3-2) combines with J gene TRBJ2-5, with D possibly TRBD2 on 5 matching bases. Trimming left V 0 bases short and J 5 bases short, with 13 bases between. Germline lookup yields CDR1 LGHDT and CDR2 YNNKEL (reference sequence). The CDR3 sequence is 15 residues long. The CDR3 sequence: CASSQDVSDWETQYF. The CDR3 DNA reads as TGTGCCAGCAGCCAAGACGTATCGGACTGGGAGACCCAGTACTTC.

V gene TRBV19 combines with J gene TRBJ1-2; TRBD1 agrees at 8 bases. This CDR3 contains 12 residues. V shed 9 bases and J 13 bases; nucleotides not matched to a gene: 13. Germline CDR1 is LNHDA and CDR2 is SQIVND (reference sequence). The CDR3 DNA sequence: TGTGCCAGCTCGGACAGGGCAAATACGTGCACCTTC. Translation gives CASSDRANTCTF.

The chain couples TRBV5-5 to TRBJ1-2; TRBD1 aligns across 10 bases. V dropped 5 bases and J dropped 3; count of bases not matched to a gene: 4. The CDR3 has 14 amino acids. The V gene's germline CDR1 is SGHKS and CDR2 YYEKEE (reference sequence). CDR3 DNA: TGTGCCAGCAGTCGGGACAGGGGTTACTATGGCTACACCTTC. Its translation is CASSRDRGYYGYTF.

The J gene is TRBJ2-3, the V gene TRBV28; 15 bases align to TRBD2. With V trimmed by 7 bases and J by 2 bases, 7 bases remained unmatched. The CDR3 length is 17 residues. The germline gives CDR1 MDHEN, CDR2 SYDVKM. The CDR3 bases are TGTGCCAGCACCCAGGGACTAGCGGGAGGCCTCACAGATACGCAGTATTTT. Translating it yields CASTQGLAGGLTDTQYF.

This chain links TRBV5-1 with TRBJ1-4; 10 bases fit TRBD1. J was trimmed by 7 bases and V by 4 bases; bases with no gene match: 7. CDR3 length: 15 amino acids. From germline, CDR1 is SGHRS and CDR2 YFSETQ. CDR3 residues: CASSPRTGGSEKLFF. The CDR3 DNA reads TGCGCCAGCAGCCCGCGGACAGGGGGTAGTGAAAAACTGTTTTTT. Using reference TRBV5-1 and TRBJ1-4 for the parts outside the CDR3, the full variable domain is KAGVTQTPRYLIKTRGQQVTLSCSPISGHRSVSWYQQTPGQGLQFLFEYFSETQRNKGNFPGRFSGRQFSNSRSEMNVSTLELGDSALYLCASSPRTGGSEKLFFGSGTQLSVL.

This clone was picked up a small number of times. The genes are TRBV4-2 and TRBJ2-3, with 8 bases that match TRBD2. V shed 4 bases and J 4 bases; nucleotides not matched to a gene: 7. Germline lookup yields CDR1 LGHNA and CDR2 YNFKEQ. This CDR3 is built from 15 residues. In DNA, the CDR3 is TGTGCCAGCAGCCCAAGCGGGAGCGTCCCAGATACGCAGTATTTT. Translation: CASSPSGSVPDTQYF.

The chain carries TRBV9 and TRBJ2-7; 8 bases are a match to TRBD2. The CDR3 runs to 13 residues. Looked up from germline, CDR1 is SGDLS and CDR2 is YYNGEE. J was trimmed by 6 bases and V by 3 bases; bases with no gene match: 5. The CDR3 spells CASSGGLALEQYF. The CDR3, as DNA: TGTGCCAGCAGCGGAGGACTAGCTCTCGAGCAGTACTTC.

V and J are TRBV7-3 and TRBJ1-1, with D possibly being TRBD1 (6 bases). V dropped 4 bases and J dropped 11 bases, with 17 bases sitting between them. This CDR3 has 13 residues. Per germline, CDR1 SGHTA and CDR2 FQGTGA. The CDR3 sequence: CASSSGPDTGAFF. The CDR3, as DNA: TGTGCCAGCAGCTCGGGGCCCGATACAGGGGCTTTCTTT. The full variable domain, with the rest looked up from reference TRBV7-3 and TRBJ1-1, is GAGVSQTPSNKVTEKGKYVELRCDPISGHTALYWYRQSLGQGPEFLIYFQGTGAADDSGLPNDRFFAVRPEGSVSTLKIQRTERGDSAVYLCASSSGPDTGAFFGQGTRLTVV.

A single count supports this clone. Other DNA sequences in this sample translate to the same CDR3. The rearrangement links TRBV7-8 to TRBJ1-2, with 8 bases identical to TRBD1. Germline CDR1 SGHVS, CDR2 FQNEAQ. The CDR3 consists of 13 residues. V trimming: 3 bases; J trimming: 4 bases; junction bases outside the gene matches: 1. The CDR3 coding sequence is TGTGCCAGCAGCTTCGGACAGGGCTATGGCTACACCTTC. Its protein is CASSFGQGYGYTF. The complete variable domain, with remaining parts taken from reference TRBV7-8 and TRBJ1-2, reads GAGVSQSPRYKVAKRGQDVALRCDPISGHVSLFWYQQALGQGPEFLTYFQNEAQLDKSGLPSDRFFAERPEGSVSTLKIQRTQQEDSAVYLCASSFGQGYGYTFGSGTRLTVV.

The CDR3 DNA follows: TGTGCCAGCAGCCGGGGGAGTCTGGGCTATGGCTACACCTTC. This encodes CASSRGSLGYGYTF. This chain connects TRBV7-2 to TRBJ1-2; D is perhaps TRBD1 (5 bases). The CDR3 runs 14 residues. Germline V lookup: CDR1 SGHTA, CDR2 FQGNSA. Deletions cut 5 bases from V and 4 bases from J, with 14 bases between. The full variable domain, with the rest looked up from reference TRBV7-2 and TRBJ1-2, is GAGVSQSPSNKVTEKGKDVELRCDPISGHTALYWYRQSLGQGLEFLIYFQGNSAPDKSGLPSDRFSAERTGGSVSTLTIQRTQQEDSAVYLCASSRGSLGYGYTFGSGTRLTVV.

V and J are TRBV18 and TRBJ1-1; TRBD1 agrees at 11 bases. CDR1 and CDR2 from the germline V gene are KGHSH and LQKENI. The CDR3 sequence is 15 residues long. V shed 4 bases, J shed 4 bases, and the junction held 5 bases outside the gene matches. CDR3 sequence (DNA): TGTGCCAGCTCACTGGACAGGGGGCAAGGCACTGAAGCTTTCTTT. The encoded protein is CASSLDRGQGTEAFF.

This clone showed up just a few times. The rearrangement uses TRBV4-1 and TRBJ1-6; possible D gene TRBD1, 5 bases. CDR1 is MGHRA, CDR2 YSYEKL, per germline. There are 17 residues in the CDR3. V was shortened by 0 bases and J by 0 bases, with 9 bases between the two germline ends. In nucleotides, the CDR3 is TGCGCCAGCAGCCAAGAAGGGGCGAGCTCCTATAATTCACCCCTCCACTTT. This codes for CASSQEGASSYNSPLHF.

The chain uses TRBV18 and TRBJ1-1; the D gene is possibly TRBD1 (5 bases). In germline, CDR1 is KGHSH, CDR2 LQKENI. This CDR3 is 14 amino acids long. V dropped 3 bases and J dropped 3 bases, with 11 bases sitting between them. Written as DNA, the CDR3 is TGTGCCAGCTCACCTGGGGCGAGTCACACTGAAGCTTTCTTT. Translation gives CASSPGASHTEAFF. The variable domain in full, with the rest retrieved from reference TRBV18 and TRBJ1-1, is NAGVMQNPRHLVRRRGQEARLRCSPMKGHSHVYWYRQLPEEGLKFMVYLQKENIIDESGMPKERFSAEFPKEGPSILRIQQVVRGDSAAYFCASSPGASHTEAFFGQGTRLTVV.

This clone was observed a few times. This chain joins TRBV10-1 and TRBJ1-4; 9 bases align to TRBD1. Germline loops: CDR1 WNHNN, CDR2 SYGVQD (reference sequence). The CDR3 has 14 residues. V lost 5 bases and J lost 7; bases outside the gene matches: 5. The CDR3 DNA sequence: TGCGCCAGCAGTCCTGGACAGGGGTCTGAAAAACTGTTTTTT. This sequence encodes CASSPGQGSEKLFF.

The CDR3 sequence is CASTKDRARTDTQYF. DNA of the CDR3: TGTGCCAGCACCAAGGACAGGGCACGGACAGATACGCAGTATTTT. V is TRBV2 and J is TRBJ2-3; 8 positions agree with TRBD1. The germline gives CDR1 SNHLY, CDR2 FYNNEI. The CDR3 loop spans 15 amino acids. After removal of 7 bases from V and 3 bases from J, the junction contained 9 bases not matched to a gene.

The chain employs TRBV6-6 and TRBJ1-5; 7 nucleotides line up with TRBD1. Germline V gene lookup returns CDR1 MNHNY and CDR2 SVGAGI (reference sequence). This CDR3 is built from 14 residues. J gave up 6 bases and V 5 bases, and 7 bases lay outside the gene matches. This CDR3 reads CASSRHRGGQPQHF. In DNA form, the CDR3 reads TGTGCCAGCAGTCGACACAGGGGAGGTCAGCCCCAGCATTTT.

The chain joins TRBV18 to TRBJ1-5, with no clear D. V gave up 1 base and J gave up 0 bases, with 7 bases separating them. CDR1 KGHSH and CDR2 LQKENI come from the germline V gene. The CDR3 is 15 residues long. CDR3 DNA sequence: TGTGCCAGCTCACCACAGGGAGTTAGCAATCAGCCCCAGCATTTT. It encodes CASSPQGVSNQPQHF.

CDR3 sequence reads: CASSSPSRRGTEAFF. Here the CDR3 DNA reads TGTGCCAGCAGTTCCCCCAGTAGGAGAGGGACTGAAGCTTTCTTT. The chain couples TRBV6-5 to TRBJ1-1; no reliable D call. The CDR3 has 15 amino acids. V lost 4 bases, J lost 5 bases, and 17 bases lay in between. CDR1 MNHEY and CDR2 SVGAGI come from the germline V gene.

This clone has only one observation. The chain links TRBV7-6 to TRBJ1-6; 7 bases align to TRBD1. The ends lost 2 bases at V and 2 bases at J; junction bases unmatched: 3. From germline, CDR1 is SGHVS and CDR2 FNYEAQ. The CDR3 length is 16 residues. The CDR3 nucleotides are TGTGCCAGCAGCTTAACCCAGGGGGCCTATAATTCACCCCTCCACTTT. Protein sequence: CASSLTQGAYNSPLHF.

This chain uses TRBV7-2 with TRBJ1-2; no clear D gene. CDR1 and CDR2 from the germline V gene are SGHTA and FQGNSA. Trimming left V 5 bases short and J 2 bases short, with 12 bases between. This CDR3 has 14 residues. The CDR3 region is CASSTTGINYGYTF. The DNA for the CDR3 is TGTGCCAGCAGCACGACTGGAATCAACTATGGCTACACCTTC.